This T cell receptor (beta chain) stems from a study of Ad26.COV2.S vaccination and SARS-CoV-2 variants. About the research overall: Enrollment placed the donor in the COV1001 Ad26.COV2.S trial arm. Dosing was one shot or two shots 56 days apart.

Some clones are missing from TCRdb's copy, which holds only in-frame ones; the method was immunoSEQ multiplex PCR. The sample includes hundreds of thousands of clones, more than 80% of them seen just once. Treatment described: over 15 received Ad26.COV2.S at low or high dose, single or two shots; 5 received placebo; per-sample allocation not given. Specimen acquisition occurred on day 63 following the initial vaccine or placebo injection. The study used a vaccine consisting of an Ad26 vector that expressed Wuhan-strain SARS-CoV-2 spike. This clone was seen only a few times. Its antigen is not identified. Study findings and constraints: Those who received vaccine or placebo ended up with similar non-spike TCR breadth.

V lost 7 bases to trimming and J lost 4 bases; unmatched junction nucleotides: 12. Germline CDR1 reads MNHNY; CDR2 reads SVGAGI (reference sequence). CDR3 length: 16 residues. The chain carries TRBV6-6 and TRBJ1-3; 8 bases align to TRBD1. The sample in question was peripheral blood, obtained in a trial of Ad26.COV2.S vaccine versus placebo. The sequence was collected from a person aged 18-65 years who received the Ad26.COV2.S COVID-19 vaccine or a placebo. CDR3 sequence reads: CASTAGQVVSGNTIYF. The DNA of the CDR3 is TGTGCCAGCACCGCGGGACAGGTTGTTTCGGGAAACACCATATATTTT.